This record concerns one T cell receptor beta chain sequence. This entry comes from a study of blood T cell repertoires in COVID-19. Study-wide context: Collection of acute and convalescent COVID-19 samples took place in the United States, Italy and Spain.

The germline gives CDR1 LNHDA, CDR2 SQIVND (reference sequence). The ends lost 3 bases at V and 6 bases at J; junction bases unmatched: 8. The CDR3 spans 14 residues. Authors' processing steps: Estimation of nucleated cell counts was performed using reference gene primer amplification. TCRdb keeps only in-frame clones here, not all; method: immunoSEQ multiplex PCR. That table is the source of V, J and clone size, and D and trimming were worked out from the DNA. In the table there are approximately 150,000 clones, over 75% of which are singletons. Sequenced input: peripheral blood. The J gene is TRBJ2-7, the V gene TRBV19, with 7 bases that match TRBD1. The sequence derives from a man between 60 and 70 years old with active or convalescent COVID-19. The CDR3 spells CASSISTGYGEQYF. The CDR3 DNA follows: TGTGCCAGTAGTATTTCGACAGGGTATGGCGAGCAGTACTTC. Full variable domain (rest looked up from reference TRBV19 and TRBJ2-7): DGGITQSPKYLFRKEGQNVTLSCEQNLNHDAMYWYRQDPGQGLRLIYYSQIVNDFQKGDIAEGYSVSREKKESFPLTVTSAQKNPTAFYLCASSISTGYGEQYFGPGTRLTVT.